A single sample gave rise to the 32 T cell receptor beta chains below, sequenced in a study of T cells in Graves' hyperthyroidism and ophthalmopathy. Amplified TCR beta CDR3 regions derived from RNA transcripts. An initial round of RT-PCR targeting the TCR CDR3 relied on the HTBI primer set. TCRdb reprocessed the multiplex PCR reads with MiXCR, giving one entry per CDR3 protein. The data show 700,000 or so distinct CDR3 sequences, 16% seen once. The sample was blood. These receptors were taken from a young man with Graves' hyperthyroidism.

A few counts support this clonotype. The chain carries TRBV3-1 and TRBJ1-2; 7 bases match TRBD1. J gave up 6 bases and V 8 bases, and 21 bases lay outside the gene matches. The germline V gene encodes CDR1 LGHDT and CDR2 YNNKEL (reference sequence). CDR3 length equals 17 residues. The CDR3 bases are TGTGCCAGCTACAGCCCCAGCGACAGGGCGTCTTCCGATGGCTACACCTTC. Amino acid sequence: CASYSPSDRASSDGYTF.

This clonotype was detected only a few times. The chain couples TRBV11-2 to TRBJ2-2; D gene unclear. V lost 0 bases and J lost 5, with 10 bases in between. Per the germline V gene, CDR1 is SGHAT and CDR2 is FQNNGV. The CDR3 extends over 15 amino acids. This chain's CDR3 is CASSLDRALTGELFF. The CDR3 DNA is TGTGCCAGCAGCTTAGACAGAGCTTTGACCGGGGAGCTGTTTTTT.

This clonotype was observed a few times. This chain uses TRBV11-3 with TRBJ2-1, with D perhaps matching TRBD2 (5 bases). The CDR3 runs 18 residues. Germline CDR1 SGHNT, CDR2 YENEEA. The germline V and J ends were trimmed by 1 base and 1 base, with 17 bases remaining between them. The CDR3 protein is CASSLGAGVVASYNEQFF. The CDR3 DNA follows: TGTGCCAGCAGCTTAGGGGCCGGGGTGGTAGCGTCCTACAATGAGCAGTTCTTC. The full variable domain, in which reference TRBV11-3 and TRBJ2-1 provide the parts outside the CDR3, is EAGVVQSPRYKIIEKKQPVAFWCNPISGHNTLYWYLQNLGQGPELLIRYENEEAVDDSQLPKDRFSAERLKGVDSTLKIQPAELGDSAVYLCASSLGAGVVASYNEQFFGPGTRLTVL.

The genes are TRBV29-1 and TRBJ1-2; D is unresolved. The CDR3 is made up of 13 amino acids. Germline V gene lookup returns CDR1 SQVTM and CDR2 ANQGSEA. Trimming left V 4 bases short and J 5 bases short, with 14 bases between. CDR3 sequence reads: CSVGSGSHYGYTF. The DNA of the CDR3 is TGCAGCGTTGGCAGTGGCAGTCATTATGGCTACACCTTC. Looking up the rest from reference TRBV29-1 and TRBJ1-2 gives the full variable domain: SAVISQKPSRDICQRGTSLTIQCQVDSQVTMMFWYRQQPGQSLTLIATANQGSEATYESGFVIDKFPISRPNLTFSTLTVSNMSPEDSSIYLCSVGSGSHYGYTFGSGTRLTVV.

This clonotype was observed a few times. V and J are TRBV25-1 and TRBJ1-3, with TRBD1 matching 8 bases. V lost 2 bases and J lost 4; bases outside the gene matches: 10. The CDR3 consists of 17 residues. The germline CDR1 and CDR2 sequences are MGHDK and SYGVNS. The CDR3 coding sequence is TGTGCCAGCAGTGAAGCCCCCGGCAGGGGGCAAGGAAACACCATATATTTT. This codes for CASSEAPGRGQGNTIYF.

This clonotype was found many times. V and J are TRBV20-1 and TRBJ1-1; no firm D call. V was shortened by 3 bases and J by 0 bases, with 11 bases between the two germline ends. The germline V gene has CDR1 DFQATT and CDR2 SNEGSKA (reference sequence). The CDR3 runs to 14 residues. Here the CDR3 reads CSARTLRVNTEAFF. The CDR3 DNA follows: TGCAGTGCTAGGACCCTACGGGTGAACACTGAAGCTTTCTTT.

This clonotype was counted at least ten times. V usage is TRBV12-3 or TRBV12-4 and J usage is TRBJ2-3; TRBD2 aligns across 12 bases. Unmatched junction bases numbered 3, after V lost 5 bases and J lost 3 bases. The CDR3 has 15 amino acids. CDR3 sequence: CASSPTSGRTDTQYF. The CDR3 DNA follows: TGTGCCAGCAGTCCGACTAGCGGGAGAACAGATACGCAGTATTTT.

This clonotype has only a few counts. This chain connects TRBV12-3 or TRBV12-4 to TRBJ2-3; D gene ambiguous. CDR3 size: 14 residues. The ends were cut back, 4 bases at V and 0 bases at J, with 8 bases in the middle. The chain's CDR3 is CASSSLKSTDTQYF. CDR3 DNA: TGTGCCAGCAGTTCTTTAAAGAGCACAGATACGCAGTATTTT.

This clonotype has only a few counts. The V and J genes are TRBV19 and TRBJ1-5; D possibly corresponds to TRBD1 (6 bases). Germline V gene lookup returns CDR1 LNHDA and CDR2 SQIVND (reference sequence). V dropped 6 bases and J dropped 0 bases, with 21 bases sitting between them. This CDR3 contains 18 residues. The CDR3 is CASRDRDKGLGSNQPQHF. CDR3 nucleotide sequence: TGTGCCAGTAGAGACCGGGACAAGGGGCTGGGTAGCAATCAGCCCCAGCATTTT.

Turning to this clonotype: This may arise from a read error, as a much more abundant clone is one base away. The chain is built from TRBV5-1 and TRBJ2-5; 9 nucleotides match TRBD2. There are 16 residues in the CDR3. After removal of 0 bases from V and 5 bases from J, the junction contained 8 bases not matched to a gene. Germline assignment: CDR1 SGHRS and CDR2 YFSETQ. DNA of the CDR3: TGCGCCAGCAGCTTGGTCAATAGCGGGAGCGAGGAGACCCAGTACTTC. This sequence encodes CASSLVNSGSEETQYF. The full variable domain, completed using reference TRBV5-1 and TRBJ2-5, is KAGVTQTPRYLIKTRGQQVTLSCSPISGHRSVSWYQQTPGQGLQFLFEYFSETQRNKGNFPGRFSGRQFSNSRSEMNVSTLELGDSALYLCASSLVNSGSEETQYFGPGTRLLVL.

This clonotype was observed many times. The gene calls are TRBV28 and TRBJ2-2, with 11 bases identical to TRBD2. V was clipped by 6 bases and J by 4 bases; unmatched bases: 7. The CDR3 length is 16 residues. Germline V gene sequence: CDR1 MDHEN, CDR2 SYDVKM. This CDR3 reads CASRGYSGRGTGELFF. The CDR3 DNA sequence: TGTGCCAGCAGGGGTTATAGCGGGAGGGGCACCGGGGAGCTGTTTTTT.

V gene TRBV2 combines with J gene TRBJ1-5; D possibly corresponds to TRBD1 (5 bases). V was trimmed by 4 bases and J by 3 bases, leaving 19 bases between them. Germline CDR1 SNHLY, CDR2 FYNNEI. CDR3 length: 17 residues. This chain's CDR3 is CASSGGMGWRINQPQHF. The CDR3 DNA sequence: TGTGCCAGCAGTGGGGGGATGGGCTGGCGGATCAATCAGCCCCAGCATTTT.

This clonotype has only a few counts. The chain is built from TRBV24-1 and TRBJ1-1; 9 nucleotides agree with TRBD1. Germline V lookup: CDR1 KGHDR, CDR2 SFDVKD. J gave up 3 bases and V 8 bases, and 3 bases lay outside the gene matches. This CDR3 region has 13 residues. The CDR3 is CATKGQGHTEAFF. CDR3 bases: TGTGCCACCAAGGGACAGGGTCACACTGAAGCTTTCTTT.

The chain couples TRBV13 to TRBJ1-2; D is perhaps TRBD1 (5 bases). The ends were cut back, 5 bases at V and 1 base at J, with 14 bases in the middle. The CDR3 has 15 residues. Germline loops: CDR1 PRHDT, CDR2 FYEKMQ (reference sequence). CDR3 coding DNA: TGTGCCAGCAGCACATTGTTGACAGATAACTATGGCTACACCTTC. It is translated as CASSTLLTDNYGYTF. Variable domain in full (rest from reference TRBV13 and TRBJ1-2): AAGVIQSPRHLIKEKRETATLKCYPIPRHDTVYWYQQGPGQDPQFLISFYEKMQSDKGSIPDRFSAQQFSDYHSELNMSSLELGDSALYFCASSTLLTDNYGYTFGSGTRLTVV.

In this sample, this clonotype turned up a few times. The V gene is TRBV4-1, the J gene TRBJ2-1, with 14 bases aligning to TRBD2. CDR3 size: 16 residues. The trim removed 5 bases at V and 10 bases at J, leaving 10 bases unmatched. The germline gives CDR1 MGHRA, CDR2 YSYEKL. CDR3 region: CASSETSGRAGREQFF. DNA for the CDR3: TGCGCCAGCAGCGAGACTAGCGGGAGGGCCGGGCGGGAGCAGTTCTTC.

This clonotype was counted ten times or more. The genes are TRBV27 and TRBJ1-1; TRBD1 is a possible D gene (6 bases). Deletions cut 4 bases from V and 4 bases from J, with 13 bases between. The germline V gene encodes CDR1 MNHEY and CDR2 SMNVEV (reference sequence). The CDR3 loop spans 14 amino acids. CDR3 nucleotides: TGTGCCAGCAGTTCGGGGGCCCGGAGCACTGAAGCTTTCTTT. Translating gives CASSSGARSTEAFF.

This clonotype was found a few times. The V gene is TRBV7-2, the J gene TRBJ2-1, with 11 bases aligning to TRBD2. This CDR3 comprises 18 residues. V shed 2 bases and J 9 bases; nucleotides not matched to a gene: 15. Germline lookup yields CDR1 SGHTA and CDR2 FQGNSA. The CDR3 loop is CASSLLRDSGRASREQFF. The CDR3, as DNA: TGTGCCAGCAGCTTATTGAGGGATAGCGGGAGGGCCTCGCGTGAGCAGTTCTTC.

This chain joins TRBV30 and TRBJ1-1; TRBD1 is a possible D gene (5 bases). The CDR3 is 15 amino acids. Per germline, CDR1 GTSNPN and CDR2 SVGIG (reference sequence). Trimming took off 2 bases at V and 1 base at J, with 14 bases between the two ends. The CDR3 is CAWSLWGGSNTEAFF. CDR3 nucleotide sequence: TGTGCCTGGAGTCTCTGGGGGGGATCGAACACTGAAGCTTTCTTT. Full variable domain (outside the CDR3, taken from reference TRBV30 and TRBJ1-1): SQTIHQWPATLVQPVGSPLSLECTVEGTSNPNLYWYRQAAGRGLQLLFYSVGIGQISSEVPQNLSASRPQDRQFILSSKKLLLSDSGFYLCAWSLWGGSNTEAFFGQGTRLTVV.

This clonotype was seen repeatedly, ten times or more. The chain combines TRBV19 with TRBJ1-1; D not certain. Trimming shortened V by 5 bases and J by 3 bases, and 16 bases separated the two germline ends. CDR3 length: 15 residues. Per germline, CDR1 LNHDA and CDR2 SQIVND (reference sequence). CDR3: CASSPWSRRDTEAFF. The CDR3 region has the DNA TGTGCCAGTAGTCCCTGGAGCCGACGGGACACTGAAGCTTTCTTT. Full variable domain (missing parts from reference TRBV19 and TRBJ1-1): DGGITQSPKYLFRKEGQNVTLSCEQNLNHDAMYWYRQDPGQGLRLIYYSQIVNDFQKGDIAEGYSVSREKKESFPLTVTSAQKNPTAFYLCASSPWSRRDTEAFFGQGTRLTVV.

The CDR3 spells CSVPTPGLALQFF. The CDR3 bases are TGCAGCGTCCCCACCCCCGGCCTGGCTTTGCAGTTCTTC. The chain is built from TRBV29-1 and TRBJ2-1; no firm D call. CDR1 and CDR2 from the germline V gene are SQVTM and ANQGSEA. The CDR3 totals 13 residues. The V end lost 6 bases, the J end lost 12 bases, and 21 bases lay between the germline ends.

About this clonotype: One base away lies a much larger clone, so this may be a sequencing read error. The chain is built from TRBV12-3 or TRBV12-4 and TRBJ2-2, with TRBD1 as a possible D gene (6 bases). This CDR3 has 14 amino acids. The CDR3: CASGFQGSAGELFF. DNA for the CDR3: TGTGCCAGCGGTTTCCAGGGGTCGGCCGGGGAGCTGTTTTTT.

This clonotype came up a few times. CDR3 sequence: CASSLELAGWSSYNEQFF. The CDR3 DNA reads as TGTGCCAGCAGCTTAGAACTAGCGGGATGGAGCTCCTACAATGAGCAGTTCTTC. The V call is TRBV7-8, the J call TRBJ2-1; 10 bases line up with TRBD2. This CDR3 comprises 18 residues. V shed 1 base and J 0 bases; nucleotides not matched to a gene: 6. Per the germline V gene, CDR1 is SGHVS and CDR2 is FQNEAQ.

The chain joins TRBV16 to TRBJ2-3, with unresolved D. Germline V CDR1 and CDR2: KGHSY, FQNENV. This CDR3 contains 13 residues. V was cut by 0 bases and J by 8 bases, with 9 bases left in between. The CDR3 loop reads CASSQSLVATQYF. CDR3 DNA sequence: TGTGCCAGCAGCCAATCTCTGGTGGCTACGCAGTATTTT. Drawing the rest from reference TRBV16 and TRBJ2-3, the complete variable domain is GEEVAQTPKHLVRGEGQKAKLYCAPIKGHSYVFWYQQVLKNEFKFLISFQNENVFDETGMPKERFSAKCLPNSPCSLEIQATKLEDSAVYFCASSQSLVATQYFGPGTRLTVL.

J is TRBJ1-5 and V is TRBV28, with D perhaps TRBD1 (6 bases). Germline CDR1 reads MDHEN; CDR2 reads SYDVKM. Trimming stripped 5 bases from V and 0 bases from J, with 11 bases between. The CDR3 covers 15 residues. CDR3 sequence reads: CASSGQFTSNQPQHF. CDR3 DNA sequence: TGTGCCAGCAGTGGACAGTTCACTAGCAATCAGCCCCAGCATTTT.

Ten or more counts support this clonotype. This rearrangement joins TRBV28 to TRBJ2-1; 10 bases are shared with TRBD2. This CDR3 is 15 amino acids long. After removal of 7 bases from V and 4 bases from J, the junction contained 7 bases not matched to a gene. Germline CDR1 reads MDHEN; CDR2 reads SYDVKM. CDR3 nucleotide sequence: TGTGCCAGCACCGATCGACTAGCGGGTTACAATGAGCAGTTCTTC. Translating gives CASTDRLAGYNEQFF.

V and J are TRBV9 and TRBJ2-7; 9 bases fit TRBD1. The CDR3 is made up of 15 amino acids. V lost 3 bases, J lost 2 bases, and 6 bases stayed unmatched. Germline V gene data show CDR1 as SGDLS and CDR2 as YYNGEE. The CDR3 reads CASSATGGEPYEQYF. CDR3 sequence (DNA): TGTGCCAGCAGCGCGACAGGGGGAGAGCCCTACGAGCAGTACTTC.

This sequence joins TRBV29-1 and TRBJ2-3, with a tentative D call TRBD2 (5 bases). The CDR3 covers 12 residues. The V gene lost 6 bases and the J gene lost 3 bases, with 10 bases spanning the gap. The germline CDR1 and CDR2 sequences are SQVTM and ANQGSEA. DNA of the CDR3: TGCAGCGTCGGAGGTTTGACAGATACGCAGTATTTT. Its protein is CSVGGLTDTQYF.

The table lists this clonotype with many counts. This chain uses TRBV2 with TRBJ1-1; D remains unclear. Trimming left V 7 bases short and J 4 bases short, with 10 bases between. CDR1 SNHLY and CDR2 FYNNEI come from the germline V gene. The CDR3 covers 12 residues. CDR3 in amino acids: CASIKVGTEAFF. As DNA, the CDR3 is TGTGCCAGCATTAAGGTGGGCACTGAAGCTTTCTTT.

The J gene is TRBJ2-7, the V gene TRBV7-2; D may be TRBD2 (5 bases). The CDR3 has 14 amino acids. Germline V gives CDR1 SGHTA, CDR2 FQGNSA. V was trimmed by 1 base and J by 3 bases, leaving 10 bases between them. The CDR3 reads CASSLEGLDYEQYF. CDR3 in DNA: TGTGCCAGCAGCTTAGAAGGACTGGACTACGAGCAGTACTTC.

This clonotype was detected once. The V call is TRBV7-3, the J call TRBJ2-6; D may be TRBD1 or TRBD2 (5 bases each). The V gene lost 6 bases and the J gene lost 0 bases, with 12 bases spanning the gap. The germline CDR1 and CDR2 sequences are SGHTA and FQGTGA. The CDR3 covers 16 residues. The CDR3 coding sequence is TGTGCCAGCAGGGGGACGGAAAGCTCTGGGGCCAACGTCCTGACTTTC. Translating gives CASRGTESSGANVLTF.

This clonotype has more than one count but fewer than ten. This chain joins TRBV28 and TRBJ1-6, with a tentative D call TRBD1 (5 bases). Trimming pared 6 bases from V and 11 bases from J, leaving 17 bases between. CDR3 length: 14 residues. Germline lookup yields CDR1 MDHEN and CDR2 SYDVKM. CDR3 in amino acids: CASSRTGSAPPLHF. CDR3 nucleotide sequence: TGTGCCAGCAGCCGAACAGGTTCGGCGCCACCCCTCCACTTT.

This clonotype has just a few counts. The rearrangement links TRBV9 to TRBJ2-2, with D maybe TRBD1 (5 bases). The CDR3 contains 16 residues. V was trimmed by 4 bases and J by 4 bases, leaving 17 bases between them. Germline values: CDR1 SGDLS, CDR2 YYNGEE. The CDR3 here is CASSPLAGLGTGELFF. CDR3 bases: TGTGCCAGCAGCCCCTTGGCAGGGCTCGGCACCGGGGAGCTGTTTTTT.